The clone carrying this T cell receptor beta chain has more than one count but fewer than ten. The record originates from a study of blood T cells in healthy people across ages. The authors ran a second PCR of roughly 6 to 11 cycles using a sample-barcoded 5' primer and a J-beta primer mix. TCRdb called the 5' RACE reads again in MiXCR, with one record for every CDR3 protein. This sample carries 550,000 to 750,000 distinct CDR3 sequences, around 20% of them seen once, and the ten largest clones take roughly 3.9%. Trimming cost V 3 bases and J 10 bases; bases outside gene matches: 4. Germline V gene data show CDR1 as SGHDT and CDR2 as YYEEEE. This CDR3 has 12 amino acids.

The sample was blood. The TCR originated in an older man in good health. The V gene is TRBV5-6, the J gene TRBJ1-1; 9 positions match TRBD1. This chain's CDR3 is CASSSWDRVAFF. The CDR3 coding sequence is TGTGCCAGCAGCTCATGGGACAGGGTAGCTTTCTTT.